These 23 T cell receptor beta chains were all obtained from the same sample, sequenced in a study of blood T cell repertoires in COVID-19. Sequencing was performed with immunoSEQ multiplex PCR; in TCRdb, only in-frame clones are kept and a portion is missing. The sample contains around 190,000 clones, about 88% of which appear only once. The specimen was peripheral blood. These receptors all come from a man between 50 and 59 years old with COVID-19, enrolled during active disease.

The gene calls are TRBV2 and TRBJ2-2; D call uncertain. From germline, CDR1 is SNHLY and CDR2 FYNNEI. The CDR3 extends over 15 amino acids. V shed 8 bases and J shed 0 bases, with 13 bases lying between them. Here the CDR3 reads CASRIDNANTGELFF. The CDR3 DNA reads TGTGCCAGCCGAATAGATAACGCGAACACCGGGGAGCTGTTTTTT.

This sequence joins TRBV7-8 and TRBJ2-3; the D is unclear. V lost 1 base and J lost 9, with 14 bases in between. CDR3 length equals 14 residues. CDR1 is SGHVS, CDR2 FQNEAQ, per germline. The DNA of the CDR3 is TGTGCCAGCAGCTTAGTTCGGTCCGTCCCGACGCAGTATTTT. Residues: CASSLVRSVPTQYF.

This rearrangement joins TRBV3-1 (or the pseudogene TRBV3-2) to TRBJ2-3, with 7 bases fitting TRBD2. With 1 base clipped from V and 2 bases from J, the junction kept 9 bases outside the gene matches. The germline gives CDR1 LGHDT, CDR2 YNNKEL (reference sequence). This CDR3 is built from 17 residues. The CDR3 is CASSQGRASGHTDTQYF. The CDR3 nucleotides are TGTGCCAGCAGCCAAGGTAGGGCTAGCGGACACACAGATACGCAGTATTTT.

V usage is TRBV3-1 (or the pseudogene TRBV3-2) and J usage is TRBJ1-2, with D unclear. The CDR3 runs 13 residues. V lost 4 bases and J lost 8, with 14 bases in between. CDR1 is LGHDT and CDR2 is YNNKEL in the germline V gene (reference sequence). The DNA of the CDR3 is TGTGCCAGCAGCCGGGCCATTGCTGGCGGCTACACCTTC. Translation gives CASSRAIAGGYTF.

The chain carries TRBV6-5 and TRBJ2-7; 14 bases align to TRBD2. This CDR3 has 16 amino acids. J was trimmed by 3 bases and V by 4 bases; bases with no gene match: 5. The V gene's germline CDR1 is MNHEY and CDR2 SVGAGI. CDR3 sequence: CASSFLGTSGGYEQYF. DNA of the CDR3: TGTGCCAGCAGTTTCCTCGGGACTAGCGGGGGCTACGAGCAGTACTTC.

V gene TRBV2 combines with J gene TRBJ1-1; a weak D match, TRBD1 (5 bases). Germline CDR1 SNHLY, CDR2 FYNNEI. V lost 5 bases and J 1 base, leaving 14 bases between the germline ends. The CDR3 is made up of 15 amino acids. CDR3 nucleotide sequence: TGTGCCAGCAGTACCCAGGGCAGCCCGAACACTGAAGCTTTCTTT. This translates into CASSTQGSPNTEAFF.

The genes are TRBV11-2 and TRBJ2-5; 8 bases fit TRBD2. V trimming: 5 bases; J trimming: 3 bases; junction bases outside the gene matches: 5. Germline CDR1 reads SGHAT; CDR2 reads FQNNGV. The CDR3 spans 14 residues. The CDR3 spells CASSPLAGEETQYF. The CDR3 coding sequence is TGTGCCAGCAGCCCTCTAGCGGGTGAAGAGACCCAGTACTTC.

This rearrangement joins TRBV27 to TRBJ2-1; 10 bases agree with TRBD1. The CDR3 loop spans 15 amino acids. After removal of 3 bases from V and 7 bases from J, the junction contained 6 bases not matched to a gene. CDR1 is MNHEY and CDR2 is SMNVEV in the germline V gene (reference sequence). The CDR3: CASSFPGQGLNEQFF. As DNA, the CDR3 is TGTGCCAGCAGTTTTCCGGGACAGGGGTTGAATGAGCAGTTCTTC.

CDR3 bases: TGTGCCAGCAGTCATGGTCGCGAGCGCGATGAGCAGTTCTTC. It specifies CASSHGRERDEQFF. This sequence joins TRBV6-6 and TRBJ2-1; no firm D call. V gave up 5 bases and J gave up 8 bases, with 16 bases separating them. CDR1 is MNHNY, CDR2 SVGAGI, per germline (reference sequence). The CDR3 runs to 14 residues.

The chain uses TRBV5-1 and TRBJ2-7; 12 nucleotides match TRBD1. Germline CDR1 and CDR2: SGHRS and YFSETQ. There are 15 residues in the CDR3. Trimming at V came to 0 bases and at J to 6 bases, leaving 4 bases not matched to a gene. As DNA, the CDR3 is TGCGCCAGCAGCTTGGTGGGGACAGGGGGCTTCGAGCAGTACTTC. Translating it yields CASSLVGTGGFEQYF.

This chain uses TRBV7-8 with TRBJ2-1, with 10 bases fitting TRBD2. Germline CDR1 and CDR2: SGHVS and FQNEAQ. The trim removed 5 bases at V and 3 bases at J, leaving 10 bases unmatched. This CDR3 region has 17 residues. The CDR3 DNA sequence: TGTGCCAGCAGCCCTCGACGACTAGCGGGCAACTACAATGAGCAGTTCTTC. It codes for CASSPRRLAGNYNEQFF.

About this clone itself: This sample includes further DNA sequences coding for the same CDR3. The chain uses TRBV18 and TRBJ2-1; TRBD2 is a possible D gene (5 bases). CDR1 and CDR2 (germline): KGHSH, LQKENI. This CDR3 is built from 15 residues. V shed 3 bases and J shed 0 bases, with 9 bases lying between them. The CDR3 region is CASSPTSGSYNEQFF. CDR3 DNA: TGTGCCAGCTCACCTACCAGCGGCTCCTACAATGAGCAGTTCTTC. Looking up the rest from reference TRBV18 and TRBJ2-1 gives the full variable domain: NAGVMQNPRHLVRRRGQEARLRCSPMKGHSHVYWYRQLPEEGLKFMVYLQKENIIDESGMPKERFSAEFPKEGPSILRIQQVVRGDSAAYFCASSPTSGSYNEQFFGPGTRLTVL.

This clone has just one count. The rearrangement uses TRBV10-3 and TRBJ2-1, with a tentative D call TRBD1 (6 bases). V gave up 5 bases and J gave up 8 bases, with 16 bases separating them. This CDR3 is 14 amino acids long. CDR1 is ENHRY, CDR2 SYGVKD, per germline. The CDR3 DNA reads as TGTGCCATCAGTCGGGACACAGGGTCGGATGAGCAGTTCTTC. Translating gives CAISRDTGSDEQFF.

The V gene is TRBV4-2, the J gene TRBJ2-1; 14 positions agree with TRBD2. With V trimmed by 5 bases and J by 3 bases, 3 bases remained unmatched. CDR3 length: 16 amino acids. Germline V gives CDR1 LGHNA, CDR2 YNFKEQ. CDR3 in DNA: TGTGCCAGCAGCACGGGACTAGCGGGAGTCTACAATGAGCAGTTCTTC. This sequence encodes CASSTGLAGVYNEQFF.

V is TRBV9 and J is TRBJ2-7; D possibly corresponds to TRBD1 (6 bases). Germline CDR1 SGDLS, CDR2 YYNGEE. CDR3 size: 15 residues. V was trimmed by 0 bases and J by 0 bases, leaving 10 bases between them. The CDR3 protein is CASSVGVGGSYEQYF. The CDR3 nucleotides are TGTGCCAGCAGCGTAGGGGTAGGGGGCTCCTACGAGCAGTACTTC.

The chain carries TRBV5-4 and TRBJ2-3; 11 positions agree with TRBD2. The CDR3 is made up of 16 amino acids. Losses at the gene ends were 0 bases for V and 6 bases for J; bases not matched to a gene: 6. CDR1 and CDR2 (germline): SGHNT, YYREEE (reference sequence). The CDR3 coding sequence is TGTGCCAGCAGCTTGGCCCCCCTAGCGGGAGGCGATACGCAGTATTTT. Its translation is CASSLAPLAGGDTQYF.

This chain connects TRBV28 to TRBJ2-7; perhaps TRBD1 as D (5 bases). From germline, CDR1 is MDHEN and CDR2 SYDVKM. The V and J ends lost 9 bases and 7 bases respectively, with 19 bases between them. This CDR3 is 13 amino acids long. CDR3 residues: CASRRPEKGEQYF. The CDR3 DNA reads TGTGCCAGTAGACGACCCGAAAAGGGGGAGCAGTACTTC.

For the CDR3, the DNA is TGTGCCAGCAGCTTGAGGCAGGGAAATGAGCAGTTCTTC. Its translation is CASSLRQGNEQFF. This chain links TRBV5-4 with TRBJ2-1, with TRBD1 as a possible D gene (5 bases). CDR1 is SGHNT, CDR2 YYREEE, per germline (reference sequence). CDR3 length: 13 residues. V lost 1 base and J lost 7, with 9 bases in between. Full variable domain (missing parts from reference TRBV5-4 and TRBJ2-1): ETGVTQSPTHLIKTRGQQVTLRCSSQSGHNTVSWYQQALGQGPQFIFQYYREEENGRGNFPPRFSGLQFPNYSSELNVNALELDDSALYLCASSLRQGNEQFFGPGTRLTVL.

This clone appeared a few times. The chain joins TRBV4-2 to TRBJ2-5; a weak D match, TRBD1 (5 bases). Trimming took off 1 base at V and 4 bases at J, with 13 bases between the two ends. The CDR3 is 15 residues long. CDR1 LGHNA and CDR2 YNFKEQ come from the germline V gene. The CDR3 nucleotides are TGTGCCAGCAGCCAAGGACAGACGCTCGCAGAGACCCAGTACTTC. It translates to CASSQGQTLAETQYF.

V is TRBV5-4 and J is TRBJ1-5; D might be TRBD1 (6 bases). CDR3 size: 14 residues. V shed 0 bases and J shed 2 bases, with 6 bases lying between them. The V gene's germline CDR1 is SGHNT and CDR2 YYREEE (reference sequence). The CDR3 DNA reads as TGTGCCAGCAGCTTGGACAGGGGCAATCAGCCCCAGCATTTT. Protein sequence: CASSLDRGNQPQHF.

This chain joins TRBV6-1 and TRBJ1-2; 9 bases map to TRBD1. Germline CDR1 is MNHNS and CDR2 is SASEGT. The length of the CDR3 is 15 residues. Trimming removed 2 bases from V and 4 bases from J; junction bases left unmatched: 5. The chain's CDR3 is CASSETGTGFYGYTF. In nucleotides, the CDR3 is TGTGCCAGCAGTGAAACCGGGACAGGGTTCTATGGCTACACCTTC.

V and J are TRBV7-9 and TRBJ2-3; the match to TRBD2 covers 13 bases. The CDR3 runs 17 residues. Germline assignment: CDR1 SEHNR and CDR2 FQNEAQ (reference sequence). V was clipped by 5 bases and J by 3 bases; unmatched bases: 8. CDR3 loop: CASSLRTSGSMTDTQYF. As DNA, the CDR3 is TGTGCCAGCAGCCTCCGGACTAGCGGGAGTATGACAGATACGCAGTATTTT.

The chain recombines TRBV4-2 with TRBJ2-7; TRBD2 agrees at 8 bases. CDR3 length: 15 amino acids. J lost 0 bases, V lost 3 bases, and 4 bases had no gene match. CDR1 and CDR2 from the germline V gene are LGHNA and YNFKEQ. In DNA form, the CDR3 reads TGTGCCAGCAGCCAGATTAGCGGGGACTCCTACGAGCAGTACTTC. The encoded protein is CASSQISGDSYEQYF.